Each of the 2 T cell receptor beta chains below was sequenced from the same sample in a study of blood T cell repertoires in COVID-19. Clones were read by immunoSEQ multiplex PCR, and TCRdb kept only the in-frame ones, dropping some. The table lists around 94,000 clones, about 80% of them singletons, with 4% to 5.5% in the top ten. Sequencing used peripheral blood. The receptor source for this set is a human donor in a cohort sampled during active COVID-19.

The chain employs TRBV7-2 and TRBJ1-5; TRBD1 matches at 9 bases. With V trimmed by 4 bases and J by 4 bases, 8 bases remained unmatched. The CDR3 covers 16 residues. CDR1 SGHTA and CDR2 FQGNSA come from the germline V gene. The CDR3 spells CASSSRDRVGNQPQHF. The DNA of the CDR3 is TGTGCCAGCAGCTCTAGGGACAGGGTCGGGAATCAGCCCCAGCATTTT.

The genes are TRBV4-2 and TRBJ1-1; a possible D gene is TRBD1 (5 bases). Trimming shortened V by 4 bases and J by 1 base, and 10 bases separated the two germline ends. CDR3 length: 14 residues. In germline, CDR1 is LGHNA, CDR2 YNFKEQ. The CDR3 region is CASSREDRNTEAFF. Written as DNA, the CDR3 is TGTGCCAGCAGCCGAGAAGACAGGAACACTGAAGCTTTCTTT.